The present T cell receptor (beta chain) was sequenced within a study of blood T cell repertoires in COVID-19. How the authors handled the data: Counts of nucleated cells, estimated from reference gene primer amplification, were obtained. Method: immunoSEQ multiplex PCR; TCRdb's copy keeps in-frame clones and lacks some. The V and J calls and clone size are taken from that table; D and trimming were inferred from the DNA. The table lists 90,000 to 100,000 clones, 75% to 90% of them singletons. The CDR3 is 13 amino acids. V was clipped by 7 bases and J by 4 bases; unmatched bases: 6. Germline values: CDR1 MNHEY, CDR2 SVGAGI. This clone was seen just once.

The chain carries TRBV6-5 and TRBJ1-2; 7 nucleotides align to TRBD1. Sequencing was performed on peripheral blood. This clonotype was sampled from a man older than 75 with acute or convalescent COVID-19. This CDR3 reads CASTPGGGYGYTF. The CDR3 DNA is TGTGCCAGCACACCAGGGGGTGGCTATGGCTACACCTTC.